The source of this T cell receptor beta chain is a study of cytomegalovirus exposure and HLA in healthy donors. Overall study: The same platform was used for the 120 validation repertoires and the roughly 720 first-cohort repertoires, a later analysis reported. Study-wide results and limits: Rarity held for most TCR sequences, but there were some public TCRs that occurred in many donors.

From germline, CDR1 is KGHSH and CDR2 LQKENI. The junction had 6 bases not matched to a gene; V was cut back by 3 bases and J by 4 bases. The CDR3 spans 15 residues. The repertoire was sequenced with immunoSEQ multiplex PCR; TCRdb's copy has only in-frame clones and lacks some. The sample contains fewer than 200,000 clones, around 96% of which appear only once. Worth noting for this clone: Its antigen is unidentified.

This TCR derives from a woman aged 18-29 years in good health and CMV-seronegative. The genes are TRBV18 and TRBJ1-1; 9 nucleotides line up with TRBD1. Source material: PBMCs. As DNA, the CDR3 is TGTGCCAGCTCACCGCTCGACAGGGGGGGCACTGAAGCTTTCTTT. Encoded protein: CASSPLDRGGTEAFF.